This T cell receptor (beta chain) was captured by sequencing in a study of blood T cell repertoires in COVID-19 (dated by TCRdb to 2018 to 2020). For the study in its entirety: Samples covering the acute and convalescent phases of COVID-19 were provided by collaborators in the United States, Italy and Spain. The material from the prospective study consisted of cDNA or gDNA derived from T cells, B-cell-depleted T cells, or PBMCs. Deeply sampled blood TCRbeta repertoires from subjects exposed to, actively infected with, or recovered from COVID-19 were included in the dataset. The repertoires were released in a freely available public database meant as a resource for research on the immune response to SARS-CoV-2. Samples came from the ongoing ImmuneRACE study (first 160 participants) plus 1,254 subjects from 6 global collaborators. The sample metadata nearly always contained a de-identified subject ID, COVID-19 status, age in years and sex. Where available, HLA class I and class II types were taken from metadata supplied by the sample provider and were not determined by assay-based typing.

Overall results and qualifications from the work: Clinical and demographic metadata were provided uncurated, with the amount varying by source and participant.

Comments on this clone: Its antigen remains undetermined. Nothing much larger sits one base from this clone, and base qualities are not available.

Collaborating institutions collected whole blood in K2EDTA tubes following their own protocols. For TCRbeta analysis, collaborators shipped samples as frozen whole blood, isolated PBMCs, or DNA extracted from either of those sample types. The junction carries 10 bases between V and J, which are trimmed by 7 bases and 6 bases respectively. Taken from cysteine to phenylalanine, the CDR3 has 12 residues. Only the CDR3 DNA stays, 36 bases, in frame from base 1. CDR1 MDHEN and CDR2 SYDVKM are derived from the germline V gene. The immunoSEQ Assay, a bias-controlled multiplex PCR, was used to amplify TCRbeta CDR3 regions from genomic DNA. For the original study's pipeline: The number of nucleated cells in each sample was estimated from the amplification of reference gene primers within the assay. To quantify the absolute abundance of each unique TCRbeta CDR3 rearrangement, sequence reads were collapsed and filtered. For each sample, productive Simpson clonality was calculated as the square root of Simpson's diversity index across productive rearrangements. This is the immuneACCESS table as TCRdb keeps it, with only in-frame sequences that have V and J called. A part of the clones is gone; compared with another copy, unresolved V genes explain less than half, and the rest is unexplained. D and trimming come from the DNA, and the V and J calls and clone size come from that table. This sample lists a few hundred thousand clones; about nine tenths were detected once. The biggest ten clones account for more than 2% of the sample.

Sequencing input: peripheral blood. This receptor was identified in a young man with active or convalescent COVID-19. The V and J genes are TRBV28 and TRBJ1-5; the D gene is not confidently resolved. The DNA sequence is as follows: TGTGCCAGCAAGGGAGGCAGTCAGCCCCAGCATTTT. It translates to CASKGGSQPQHF.